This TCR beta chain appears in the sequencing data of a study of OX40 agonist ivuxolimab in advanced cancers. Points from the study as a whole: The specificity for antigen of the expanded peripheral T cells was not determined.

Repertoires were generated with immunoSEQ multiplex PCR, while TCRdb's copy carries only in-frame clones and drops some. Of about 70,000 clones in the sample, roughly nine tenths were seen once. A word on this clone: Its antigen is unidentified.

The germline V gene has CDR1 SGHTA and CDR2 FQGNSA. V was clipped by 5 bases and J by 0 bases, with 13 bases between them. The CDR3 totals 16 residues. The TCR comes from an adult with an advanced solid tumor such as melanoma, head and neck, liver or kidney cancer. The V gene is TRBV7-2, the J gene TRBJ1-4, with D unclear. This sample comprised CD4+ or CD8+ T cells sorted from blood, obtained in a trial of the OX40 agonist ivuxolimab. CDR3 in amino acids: CASSPGGTATNEKLFF. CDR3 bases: TGTGCCAGCAGCCCCGGAGGCACCGCAACTAATGAAAAACTGTTTTTT.